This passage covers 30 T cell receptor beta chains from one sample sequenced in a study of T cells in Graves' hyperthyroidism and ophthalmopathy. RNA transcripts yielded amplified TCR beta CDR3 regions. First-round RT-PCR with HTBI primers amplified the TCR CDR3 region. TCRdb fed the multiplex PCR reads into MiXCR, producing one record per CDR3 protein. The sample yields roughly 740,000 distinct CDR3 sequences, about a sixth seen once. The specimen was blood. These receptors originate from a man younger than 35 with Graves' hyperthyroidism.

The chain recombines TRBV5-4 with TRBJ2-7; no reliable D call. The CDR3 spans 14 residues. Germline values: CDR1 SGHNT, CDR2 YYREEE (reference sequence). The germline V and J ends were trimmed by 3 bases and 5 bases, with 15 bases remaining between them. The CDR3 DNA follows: TGTGCCAGCAGCTGGGAACAGATAGAACACGAGCAGTACTTC. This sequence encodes CASSWEQIEHEQYF.

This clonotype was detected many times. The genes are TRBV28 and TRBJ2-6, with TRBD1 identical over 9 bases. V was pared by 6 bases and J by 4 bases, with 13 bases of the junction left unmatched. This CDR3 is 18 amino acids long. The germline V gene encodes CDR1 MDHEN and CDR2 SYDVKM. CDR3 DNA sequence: TGTGCCAGCAGACACAGGGGGCTGGAAGGGGAAGGGGCCAACGTCCTGACTTTC. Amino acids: CASRHRGLEGEGANVLTF.

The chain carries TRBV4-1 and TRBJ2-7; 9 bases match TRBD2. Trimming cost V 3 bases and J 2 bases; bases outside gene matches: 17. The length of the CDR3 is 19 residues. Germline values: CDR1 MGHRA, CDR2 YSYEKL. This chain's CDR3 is CASSQRAHGIAGGPYEQYF. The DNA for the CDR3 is TGCGCCAGCAGCCAGAGGGCGCATGGAATCGCGGGAGGGCCCTACGAGCAGTACTTC.

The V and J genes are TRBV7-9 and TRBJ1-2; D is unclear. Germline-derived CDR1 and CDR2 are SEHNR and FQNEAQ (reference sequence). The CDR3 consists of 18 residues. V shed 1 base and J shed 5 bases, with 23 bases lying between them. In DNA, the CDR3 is TGTGCCAGCAGCTTAGGAGGAGTGAAGGACCTTAAAAAATATGGCTACACCTTC. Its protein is CASSLGGVKDLKKYGYTF.

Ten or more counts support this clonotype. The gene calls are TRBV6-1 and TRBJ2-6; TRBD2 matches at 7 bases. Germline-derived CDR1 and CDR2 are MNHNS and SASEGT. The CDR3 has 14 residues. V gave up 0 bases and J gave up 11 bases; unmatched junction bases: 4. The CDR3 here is CASSEAFAGDVLTF. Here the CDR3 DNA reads TGTGCCAGCAGTGAAGCGTTTGCGGGGGACGTCCTGACTTTC.

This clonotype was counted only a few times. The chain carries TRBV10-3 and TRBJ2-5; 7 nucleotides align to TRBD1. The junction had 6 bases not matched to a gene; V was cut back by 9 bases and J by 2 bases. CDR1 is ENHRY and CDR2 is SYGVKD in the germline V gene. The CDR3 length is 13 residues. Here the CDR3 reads CAIAGTEQETQYF. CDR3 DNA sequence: TGTGCCATAGCCGGGACAGAGCAAGAGACCCAGTACTTC.

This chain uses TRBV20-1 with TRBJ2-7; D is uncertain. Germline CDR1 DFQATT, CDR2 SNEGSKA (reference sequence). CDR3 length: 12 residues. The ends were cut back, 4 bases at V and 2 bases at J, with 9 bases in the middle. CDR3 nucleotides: TGCAGTGCTAATCTAAACACCTACGAGCAGTACTTC. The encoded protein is CSANLNTYEQYF.

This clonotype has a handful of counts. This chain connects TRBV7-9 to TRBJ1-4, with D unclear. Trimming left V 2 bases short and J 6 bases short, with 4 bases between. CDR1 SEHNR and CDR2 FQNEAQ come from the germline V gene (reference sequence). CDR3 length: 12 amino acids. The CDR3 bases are TGTGCCAGCAGCTTAAGTTATGAAAAACTGTTTTTT. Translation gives CASSLSYEKLFF.

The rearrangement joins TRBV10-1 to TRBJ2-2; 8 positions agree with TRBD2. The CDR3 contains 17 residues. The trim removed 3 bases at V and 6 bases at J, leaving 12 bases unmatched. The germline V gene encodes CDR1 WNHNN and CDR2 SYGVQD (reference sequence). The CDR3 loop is CASSEISGGPEAGELFF. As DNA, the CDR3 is TGCGCCAGCAGTGAAATCTCGGGAGGGCCGGAGGCCGGGGAGCTGTTTTTT.

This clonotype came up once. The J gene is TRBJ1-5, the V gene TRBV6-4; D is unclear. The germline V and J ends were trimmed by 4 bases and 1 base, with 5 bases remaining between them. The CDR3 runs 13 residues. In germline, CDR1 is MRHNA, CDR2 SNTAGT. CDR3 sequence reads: CASSANSNQPQHF. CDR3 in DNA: TGTGCCAGCAGTGCCAACAGCAATCAGCCCCAGCATTTT.

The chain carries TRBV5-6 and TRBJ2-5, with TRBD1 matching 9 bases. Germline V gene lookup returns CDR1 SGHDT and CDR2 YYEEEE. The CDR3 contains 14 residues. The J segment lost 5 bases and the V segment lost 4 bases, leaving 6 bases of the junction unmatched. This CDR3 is CASSVQGARETQYF. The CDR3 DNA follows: TGTGCCAGCAGCGTACAGGGGGCGCGTGAGACCCAGTACTTC.

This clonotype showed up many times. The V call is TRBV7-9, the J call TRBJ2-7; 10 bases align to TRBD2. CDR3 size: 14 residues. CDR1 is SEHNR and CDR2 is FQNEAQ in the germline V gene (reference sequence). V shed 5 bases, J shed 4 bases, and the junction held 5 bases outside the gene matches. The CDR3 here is CASSRASGSYEQYF. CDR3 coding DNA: TGTGCCAGCAGCCGAGCTAGCGGGAGTTACGAGCAGTACTTC. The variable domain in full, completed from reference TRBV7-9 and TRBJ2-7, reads DTGVSQNPRHKITKRGQNVTFRCDPISEHNRLYWYRQTLGQGPEFLTYFQNEAQLEKSRLLSDRFSAERPKGSFSTLEIQRTEQGDSAMYLCASSRASGSYEQYFGPGTRLTVT.

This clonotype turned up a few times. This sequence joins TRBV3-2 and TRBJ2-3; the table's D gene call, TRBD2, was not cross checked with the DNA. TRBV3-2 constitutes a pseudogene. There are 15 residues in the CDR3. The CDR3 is CASTPEGISTDTQYF. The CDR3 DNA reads TGTGCCAGCACCCCGGAGGGGATTAGCACAGATACGCAGTATTTT.

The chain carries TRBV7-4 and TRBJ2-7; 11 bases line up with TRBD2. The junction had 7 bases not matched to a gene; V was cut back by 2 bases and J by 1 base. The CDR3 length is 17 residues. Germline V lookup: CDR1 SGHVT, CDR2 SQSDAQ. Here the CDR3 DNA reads TGTGCCAGCAGCTTAAACCTACTAGCGGGAGTATCCTACGAGCAGTACTTC. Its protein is CASSLNLLAGVSYEQYF.

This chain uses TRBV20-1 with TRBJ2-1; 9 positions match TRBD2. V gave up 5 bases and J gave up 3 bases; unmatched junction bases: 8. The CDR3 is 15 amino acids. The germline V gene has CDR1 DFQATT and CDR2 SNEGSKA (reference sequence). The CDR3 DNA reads TGCAGTGCTCCCCAGGGACTAGCCTTCTACAATGAGCAGTTCTTC. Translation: CSAPQGLAFYNEQFF.

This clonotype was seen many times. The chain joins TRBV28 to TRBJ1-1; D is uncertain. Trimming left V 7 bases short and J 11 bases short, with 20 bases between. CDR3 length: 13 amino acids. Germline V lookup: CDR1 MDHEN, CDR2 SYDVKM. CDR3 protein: CASITRPSTGAFF. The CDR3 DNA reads TGTGCCAGCATCACTAGACCCTCAACCGGGGCTTTCTTT.

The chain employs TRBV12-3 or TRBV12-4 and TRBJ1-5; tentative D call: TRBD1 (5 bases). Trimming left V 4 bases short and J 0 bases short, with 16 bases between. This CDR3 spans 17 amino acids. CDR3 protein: CASSYMDTSYSNQPQHF. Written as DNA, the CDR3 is TGTGCCAGCAGTTATATGGACACAAGTTATAGCAATCAGCCCCAGCATTTT.

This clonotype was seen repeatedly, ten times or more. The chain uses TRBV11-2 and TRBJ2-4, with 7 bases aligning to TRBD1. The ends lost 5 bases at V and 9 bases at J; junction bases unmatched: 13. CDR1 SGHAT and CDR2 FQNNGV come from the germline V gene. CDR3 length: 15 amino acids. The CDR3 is CASSTRDRRPSIQYF. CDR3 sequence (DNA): TGTGCCAGCAGCACCCGGGACAGACGCCCGAGCATTCAGTACTTC. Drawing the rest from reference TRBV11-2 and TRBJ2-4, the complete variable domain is EAGVAQSPRYKIIEKRQSVAFWCNPISGHATLYWYQQILGQGPKLLIQFQNNGVVDDSQLPKDRFSAERLKGVDSTLKIQPAKLEDSAVYLCASSTRDRRPSIQYFGAGTRLSVL.

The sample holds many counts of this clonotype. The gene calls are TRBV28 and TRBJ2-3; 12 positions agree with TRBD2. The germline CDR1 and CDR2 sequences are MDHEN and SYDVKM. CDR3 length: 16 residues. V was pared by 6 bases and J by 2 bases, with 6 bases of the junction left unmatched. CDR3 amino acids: CASRLAGGINTDTQYF. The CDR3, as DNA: TGTGCCAGCAGACTAGCGGGAGGAATAAACACAGATACGCAGTATTTT. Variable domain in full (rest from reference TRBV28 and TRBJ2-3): DVKVTQSSRYLVKRTGEKVFLECVQDMDHENMFWYRQDPGLGLRLIYFSYDVKMKEKGDIPEGYSVSREKKERFSLILESASTNQTSMYLCASRLAGGINTDTQYFGPGTRLTVL.

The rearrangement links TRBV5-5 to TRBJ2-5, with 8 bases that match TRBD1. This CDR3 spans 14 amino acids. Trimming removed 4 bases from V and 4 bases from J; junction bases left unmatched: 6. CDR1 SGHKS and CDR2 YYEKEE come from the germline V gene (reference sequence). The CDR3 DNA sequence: TGTGCCAGCAGCCCTCGACAGGGGCGAGAGACCCAGTACTTC. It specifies CASSPRQGRETQYF.

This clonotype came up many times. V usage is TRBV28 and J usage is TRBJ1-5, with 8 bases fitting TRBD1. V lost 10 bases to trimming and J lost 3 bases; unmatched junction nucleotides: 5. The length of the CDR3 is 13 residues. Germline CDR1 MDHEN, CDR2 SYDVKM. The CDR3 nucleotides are TGTGCCACCGAGGACAGGGCCAATCAGCCCCAGCATTTT. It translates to CATEDRANQPQHF.

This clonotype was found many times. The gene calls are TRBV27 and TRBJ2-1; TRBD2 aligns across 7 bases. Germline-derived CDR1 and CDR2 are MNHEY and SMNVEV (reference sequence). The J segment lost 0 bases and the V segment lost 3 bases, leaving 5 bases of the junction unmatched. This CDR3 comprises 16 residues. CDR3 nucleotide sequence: TGTGCCAGCAGTTTCACTAGCGCTAGCTCCTACAATGAGCAGTTCTTC. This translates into CASSFTSASSYNEQFF.

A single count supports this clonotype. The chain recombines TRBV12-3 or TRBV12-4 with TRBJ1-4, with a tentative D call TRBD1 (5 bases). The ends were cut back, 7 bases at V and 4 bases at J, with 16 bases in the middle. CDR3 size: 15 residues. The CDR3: CASTTEGAINEKLFF. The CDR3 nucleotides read TGTGCCAGCACCACTGAAGGGGCTATTAATGAAAAACTGTTTTTT.

The CDR3: CASGSAYGSNEKLFF. The CDR3 DNA sequence: TGTGCTAGTGGTTCCGCCTACGGATCTAATGAAAAACTGTTTTTT. The rearrangement links TRBV12-5 to TRBJ1-4; the D is unclear. This CDR3 is 15 amino acids long. The V end was cut by 4 bases, the J end by 3 bases, with 12 bases between. Germline values: CDR1 LGHNT, CDR2 FRNRAP.

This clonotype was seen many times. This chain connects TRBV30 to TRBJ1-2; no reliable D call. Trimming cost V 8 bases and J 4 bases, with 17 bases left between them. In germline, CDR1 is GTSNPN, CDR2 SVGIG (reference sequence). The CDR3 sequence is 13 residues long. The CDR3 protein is CAIRQADFYGYTF. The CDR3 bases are TGTGCCATCCGGCAGGCGGATTTCTATGGCTACACCTTC.

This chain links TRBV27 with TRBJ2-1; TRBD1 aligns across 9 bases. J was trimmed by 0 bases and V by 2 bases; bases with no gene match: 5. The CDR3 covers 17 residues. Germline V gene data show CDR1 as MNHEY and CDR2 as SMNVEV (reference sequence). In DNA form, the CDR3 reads TGTGCCAGCAGTTTAACGACAGGGGGAGGCTCCTACAATGAGCAGTTCTTC. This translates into CASSLTTGGGSYNEQFF.

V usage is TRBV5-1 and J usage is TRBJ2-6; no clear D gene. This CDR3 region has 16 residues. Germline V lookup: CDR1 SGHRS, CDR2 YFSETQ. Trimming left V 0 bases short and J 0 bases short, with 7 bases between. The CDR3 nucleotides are TGCGCCAGCAGCTTGGACTACCTCTCTGGGGCCAACGTCCTGACTTTC. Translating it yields CASSLDYLSGANVLTF.

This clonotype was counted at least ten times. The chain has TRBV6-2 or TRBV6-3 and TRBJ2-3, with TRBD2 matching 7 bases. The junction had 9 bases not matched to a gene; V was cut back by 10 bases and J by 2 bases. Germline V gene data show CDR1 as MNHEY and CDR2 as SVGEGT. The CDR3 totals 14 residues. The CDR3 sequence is CAIQRGPSTDTQYF. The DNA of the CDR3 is TGTGCCATCCAGCGGGGCCCCTCCACAGATACGCAGTATTTT.

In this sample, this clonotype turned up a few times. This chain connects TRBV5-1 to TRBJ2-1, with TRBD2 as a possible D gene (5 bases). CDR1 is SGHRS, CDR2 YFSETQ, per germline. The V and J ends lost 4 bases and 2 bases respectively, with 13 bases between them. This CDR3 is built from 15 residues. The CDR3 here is CASSEGTPPYNEQFF. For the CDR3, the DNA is TGCGCCAGCAGCGAGGGTACACCGCCCTACAATGAGCAGTTCTTC.

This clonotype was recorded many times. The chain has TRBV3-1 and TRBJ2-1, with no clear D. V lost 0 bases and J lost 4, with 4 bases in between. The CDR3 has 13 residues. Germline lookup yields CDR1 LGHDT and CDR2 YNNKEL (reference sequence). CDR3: CASSQDPYNEQFF. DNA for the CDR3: TGTGCCAGCAGCCAAGATCCGTACAATGAGCAGTTCTTC.